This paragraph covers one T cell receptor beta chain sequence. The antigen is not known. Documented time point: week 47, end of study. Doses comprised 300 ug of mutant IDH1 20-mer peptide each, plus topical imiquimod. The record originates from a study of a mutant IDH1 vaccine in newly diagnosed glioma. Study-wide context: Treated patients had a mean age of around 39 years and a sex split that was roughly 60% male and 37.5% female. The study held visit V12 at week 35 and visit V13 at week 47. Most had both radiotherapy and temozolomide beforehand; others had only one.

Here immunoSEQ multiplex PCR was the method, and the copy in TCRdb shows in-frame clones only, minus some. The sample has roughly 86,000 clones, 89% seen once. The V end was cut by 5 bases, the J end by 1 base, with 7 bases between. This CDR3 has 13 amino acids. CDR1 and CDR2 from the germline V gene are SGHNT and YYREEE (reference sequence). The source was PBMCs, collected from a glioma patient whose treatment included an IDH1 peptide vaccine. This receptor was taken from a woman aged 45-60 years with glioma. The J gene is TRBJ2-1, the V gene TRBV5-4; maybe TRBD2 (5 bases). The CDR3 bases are TGTGCCAGCAGTTGGGAGTCCTACAATGAGCAGTTCTTC. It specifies CASSWESYNEQFF. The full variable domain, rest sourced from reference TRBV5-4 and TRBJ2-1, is ETGVTQSPTHLIKTRGQQVTLRCSSQSGHNTVSWYQQALGQGPQFIFQYYREEENGRGNFPPRFSGLQFPNYSSELNVNALELDDSALYLCASSWESYNEQFFGPGTRLTVL.